In this sample, the clone carrying this T cell receptor (beta chain) turned up once. Its antigen is still unknown. The data derive from a study of shared clonotypes between healthy human individuals. This CDR3 is built from 16 residues. Germline CDR1 and CDR2: WSHSY and SAAADI. The germline V and J ends were trimmed by 1 base and 1 base, with 14 bases remaining between them. Everyone who donated was a Caucasian adult who lived in Nashville, Tennessee. The study's findings and limits: Estimated richness was generally greater in naive than memory subsets. Measured sharing among donors was expected to vary with sequencing depth. Investigators collected only blood, and repertoires in tissues likely differ.

Some clones are missing from TCRdb's copy, which holds only in-frame ones; the method was immunoSEQ multiplex PCR. The sample includes over 2 million clones, over 85% seen only once; the top ten take 0.1% to 0.15%. The V call is TRBV10-2, the J call TRBJ2-7; no clear D gene. The sequencing input was naive CD4+ T cells sorted from blood. This sample's subset: CD45RA+ positively selected. This clonotype was sampled from a man between 18 and 35 years old in good health. The CDR3 protein is CASSEFLWHLSYEQYF. In DNA, the CDR3 is TGCGCCAGCAGTGAGTTTTTATGGCACCTATCCTACGAGCAGTACTTC.